This TCR beta chain was identified in a study of CD8+ T cells in alopecia areata. Study-level background: C3H/HeJ donors aged about 6-12 months with spontaneous alopecia supplied skin grafted onto approximately 6-11-week-old female C3H/HeJ mice.

In the case of this clone: No antigen is known for it. Mouse germline and gene names are used. Coverage ceases 4 residues before the CDR3 finishes, and the germline J gene fills in the end.

Cells from pooled cutaneous lymph nodes were sorted by CD4, CD8alpha, NKG2D, NKG2ACE and other markers. The study's findings and limits: Especially in alopecia totalis/universalis, lesional scalp showed greater clonality than normal scalp did. Scalp sample data also include resident alphabeta T cells from normal skin. Patients displayed less clarity in TCR sharing than mice, a finding possibly related to HLA.

As the sequencing template, cDNA was produced by extracting RNA and reverse transcribing it. Clones were read by immunoSEQ multiplex PCR, and TCRdb kept only the in-frame ones, dropping some. The specimen has 200,000 to 300,000 clones, none found just once. The CDR3 has 13 residues. The germline gives CDR1 FNHDT, CDR2 SITEND (reference sequence). The material sequenced was CD4+ T cells sorted from a lymph node. The receptor comes from a C3H/HeJ mouse with alopecia areata. This strain's MHC haplotype is H2-k. The V gene is TRBV19, the J gene TRBJ1-1; 8 bases map to TRBD1. The CDR3 bases that were read are TGTGCCAGCAGAAACAGGGGGAGGGCA. Translated, it gives CASRNRGRA. The complete CDR3 reads CASRNRGRAEVFF.